This is a list of T cell receptor beta chains from one sample in a study of T cells in Graves' hyperthyroidism and ophthalmopathy. Using its own MiXCR run on the multiplex PCR reads, TCRdb lists one record per CDR3 protein. The sample lists roughly 380,000 distinct CDR3 sequences, roughly 15% occurring once. Specimen: blood. These receptors were collected from a woman between 18 and 29 years old with Graves' hyperthyroidism. Both conserved end residues are part of each CDR3. A D gene is named only where the DNA matches it firmly. Where a row states a size, it is once, few, many or the class of an expanded clone; other rows omit it.

j_call | clone_size | d_call | v_call | cdr3_aa | cdr3_nt
TRBJ2-1 | many | - | TRBV20-1 | CSASPLGYDEQFF | TGCAGTGCTAGCCCTCTAGGTTACGATGAGCAGTTCTTC
TRBJ2-3 | many | TRBD2 | TRBV7-6 | CASSSLAGNTDTQYF | TGTGCCAGCAGTTCCCTAGCGGGCAACACAGATACGCAGTATTTT
TRBJ2-1 | few | - | TRBV5-1 | CASSFEGSSYNEQLF | TGCGCCAGCAGCTTCGAGGGGAGCTCCTACAATGAGCAGCTCTTC
TRBJ2-5 | - | - | TRBV9 | CASSVVGGEETQYF | TGTGCCAGCAGCGTAGTAGGAGGGGAAGAGACCCAGTACTTC
TRBJ2-1 | few | - | TRBV19 | CASSIVDYPYNEQFF | TGTGCCAGTAGTATCGTGGACTATCCATACAATGAGCAGTTCTTC
TRBJ1-3 | - | - | TRBV29-1 | CSVVFSGNTIYF | TGCAGCGTTGTGTTCTCTGGAAACACCATATATTTT
TRBJ2-1 | few | TRBD2 | TRBV7-7 | CASSLNLAVYNEQFF | TGTGCTAGCAGCTTGAATCTAGCGGTTTACAATGAGCAGTTCTTC
TRBJ1-6 | many | TRBD1 | TRBV28 | CASSPGTDSYNSPLHF | TGTGCCAGCAGCCCCGGGACAGACTCCTATAATTCACCCCTCCACTTT
TRBJ2-7 | many | - | TRBV30 | CAWNPQGTYEQYF | TGTGCCTGGAATCCGCAGGGAACCTACGAGCAGTACTTC
TRBJ2-2 | - | TRBD2 | TRBV6-5 | CASSWTSGTGELFF | TGTGCCAGCAGTTGGACTAGCGGCACCGGGGAGCTGTTTTTT
TRBJ1-2 | many | - | TRBV28 | CASSPPGLYGYTF | TGTGCCAGCAGTCCCCCGGGCCTCTATGGCTACACCTTC
TRBJ2-3 | - | - | TRBV4-1 | CASSQYSGTMGTTDTQYF | TGCGCCAGCAGCCAATATTCCGGGACCATGGGCACCACAGATACGCAGTATTTT
TRBJ2-3 | many | TRBD2 | TRBV29-1 | CSVESRESTDTQYF | TGCAGCGTTGAATCGCGGGAGAGCACAGATACGCAGTATTTT
TRBJ2-2 | - | - | TRBV20-1 | CSALMRENTGELFF | TGCAGTGCCCTCATGCGGGAGAACACCGGGGAGCTGTTTTTT
TRBJ2-1 | once | TRBD2 | TRBV11-1 | CASSPGLADGRNEQFF | TGTGCCAGCAGCCCGGGACTAGCCGACGGGCGCAATGAGCAGTTCTTC
TRBJ2-5 | many | - | TRBV20-1 | CSAPTSRQETQYF | TGCAGTGCGCCAACTAGCCGCCAAGAGACCCAGTACTTC
TRBJ1-5 | many | TRBD1 | TRBV28 | CASSPRDRGTSQPQHF | TGTGCCAGCAGCCCGAGGGACAGGGGCACTAGTCAGCCCCAGCATTTT
TRBJ2-7 | few | TRBD2 | TRBV15 | CATSRSRTSGRHYEQYF | TGTGCCACCAGCAGATCAAGGACTAGCGGGAGACACTACGAGCAGTACTTC
TRBJ2-1 | many | - | TRBV5-1 | CASSTGTLNEQFF | TGCGCCAGCAGCACCGGGACTCTGAATGAGCAGTTCTTC